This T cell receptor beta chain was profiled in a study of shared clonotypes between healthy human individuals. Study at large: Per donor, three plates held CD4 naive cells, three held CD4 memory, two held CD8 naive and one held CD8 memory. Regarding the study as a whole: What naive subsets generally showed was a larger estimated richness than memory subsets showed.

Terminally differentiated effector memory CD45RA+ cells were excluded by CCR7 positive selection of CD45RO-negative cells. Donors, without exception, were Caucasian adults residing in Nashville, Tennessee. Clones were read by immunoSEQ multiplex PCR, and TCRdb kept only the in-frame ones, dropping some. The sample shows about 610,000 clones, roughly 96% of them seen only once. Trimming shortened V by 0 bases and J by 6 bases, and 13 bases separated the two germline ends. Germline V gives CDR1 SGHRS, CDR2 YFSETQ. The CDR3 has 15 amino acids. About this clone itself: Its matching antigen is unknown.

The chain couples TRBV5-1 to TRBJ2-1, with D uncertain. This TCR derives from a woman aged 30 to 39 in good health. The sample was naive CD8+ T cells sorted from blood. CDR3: CASSLVPDDVNEQFF. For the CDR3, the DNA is TGCGCCAGCAGCTTGGTTCCGGATGATGTCAATGAGCAGTTCTTC.